The source of this T cell receptor (beta chain) is a study of regulatory T cells in long-lasting Graves disease. Study-wide results and limits: TCR diversity was lower in persistent Graves' patients than in newly diagnosed ones.

Time point of the sample: persistent/refractory GD, antithyroid drugs over 5 years with positive TRAb. Isolated PBMC RNA provided the starting material for the TCR library. Sequencing libraries for TCR beta were prepared with iRepertoire HTBI primers and Arm-PCR of CDR3 regions. TCRdb re-called the multiplex PCR reads through MiXCR, storing one row per CDR3 protein. This table has hundreds of thousands of distinct CDR3 sequences, roughly 22% appearing once. To note about this clonotype: The antigen is unknown.

There are 16 residues in the CDR3. In germline, CDR1 is SGHDT, CDR2 YYEEEE. The input for sequencing was peripheral blood mononuclear cells (PBMCs), taken when the disease was refractory, from a patient treated with antithyroid drugs. The rearrangement joins TRBV5-6 to TRBJ2-5; D is unresolved. The J call could be wrong; TRBJ2-1 is a better fit for the DNA end. The sequence came from a female donor with Graves disease. The DNA of the CDR3 is TGTGCCAGCAGCTTGGAGAAGTGGGGAAGGATAAATGAGCAGTTCTTC. As protein: CASSLEKWGRINEQFF.